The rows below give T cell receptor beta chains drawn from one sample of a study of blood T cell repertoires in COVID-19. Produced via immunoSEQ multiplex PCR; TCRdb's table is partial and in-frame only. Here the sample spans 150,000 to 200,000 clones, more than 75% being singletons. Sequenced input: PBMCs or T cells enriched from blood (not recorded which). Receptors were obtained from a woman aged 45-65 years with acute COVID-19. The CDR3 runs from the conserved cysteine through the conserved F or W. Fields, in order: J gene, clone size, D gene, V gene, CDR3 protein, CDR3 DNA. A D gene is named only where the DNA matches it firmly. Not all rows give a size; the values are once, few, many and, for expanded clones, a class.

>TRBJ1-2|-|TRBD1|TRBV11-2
CASSFYGTGAQGYTF
TGTGCCAGCAGCTTTTACGGGACAGGGGCACAGGGCTACACCTTC
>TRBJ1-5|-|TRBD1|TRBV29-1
CSVGGRGQPQHF
TGCAGCGTTGGGGGCAGGGGGCAGCCCCAGCATTTT
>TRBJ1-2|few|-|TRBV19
CASSPGGWNGYTF
TGTGCCAGTAGTCCCGGGGGGTGGAATGGCTACACCTTC
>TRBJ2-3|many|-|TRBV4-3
CASSQEVNRRQYF
TGCGCCAGCAGCCAAGAGGTGAACCGCAGGCAGTATTTT
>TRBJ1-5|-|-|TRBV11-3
CASSPFPGGNQPQHF
TGTGCCAGCAGCCCCTTCCCAGGCGGCAATCAGCCCCAGCATTTT
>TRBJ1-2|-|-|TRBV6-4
CASIIRGEGYGYTF
TGTGCCAGCATCATCAGGGGAGAGGGCTATGGCTACACCTTC
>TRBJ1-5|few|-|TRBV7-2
CASSLVYGEPQHF
TGTGCCAGCAGCTTAGTGTATGGAGAGCCCCAGCATTTT
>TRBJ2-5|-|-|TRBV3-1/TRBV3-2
CASSHPSQQETQYF
TGTGCCAGCAGCCATCCTAGTCAGCAAGAGACCCAGTACTTC
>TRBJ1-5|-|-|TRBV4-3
CASSRIWGVNQPQHF
TGCGCCAGCAGCCGGATTTGGGGGGTCAATCAGCCCCAGCATTTT
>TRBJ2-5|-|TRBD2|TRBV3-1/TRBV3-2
CASSFRTSAYTGETQYF
TGTGCCAGCAGCTTCAGGACTAGCGCTTATACCGGGGAGACCCAGTACTTC
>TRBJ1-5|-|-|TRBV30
CAWGTADSFNQPQHF
TGTGCCTGGGGAACAGCAGATTCCTTCAATCAGCCCCAGCATTTT
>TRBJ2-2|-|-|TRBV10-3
CAISESVQLTTGELFF
TGTGCCATCAGTGAGTCGGTCCAGTTAACCACCGGGGAGCTGTTTTTT
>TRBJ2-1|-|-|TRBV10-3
CATKRENEQFF
TGTGCCACTAAACGGGAGAATGAGCAGTTCTTC
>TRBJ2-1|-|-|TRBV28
CASTLPGASIEQFF
TGTGCCAGCACCTTACCCGGAGCGTCGATTGAGCAGTTCTTC
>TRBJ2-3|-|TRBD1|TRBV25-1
CASSEGVRGLDTQYF
TGTGCCAGCAGTGAAGGGGTAAGGGGGCTGGATACGCAGTATTTT
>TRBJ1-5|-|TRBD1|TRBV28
CASSDRGLNQPQHF
TGTGCCAGCAGCGACAGGGGGCTTAATCAGCCCCAGCATTTT
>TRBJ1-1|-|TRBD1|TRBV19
CAILQGAEAFF
TGTGCCATTCTACAGGGGGCAGAAGCTTTCTTT
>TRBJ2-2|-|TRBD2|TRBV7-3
CASSFPGGPSRELFF
TGTGCCAGCAGCTTCCCGGGGGGGCCATCCCGGGAGCTGTTTTTT
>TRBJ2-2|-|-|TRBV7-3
CASSATRNTGELFF
TGTGCCAGCAGTGCAACTAGAAACACCGGGGAGCTGTTTTTT
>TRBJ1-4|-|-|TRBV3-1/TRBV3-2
CASGIQGGEKLFF
TGTGCCAGCGGAATACAGGGAGGGGAAAAACTGTTTTTT
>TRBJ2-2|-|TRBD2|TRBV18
CASSPQTSGGLNTGELFF
TGTGCCAGCTCACCACAGACTAGCGGGGGCCTCAACACCGGGGAGCTGTTTTTT
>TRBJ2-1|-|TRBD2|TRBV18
CASSPFSSGVNNEQFF
TGTGCCAGCTCACCTTTTTCTAGCGGGGTAAACAATGAGCAGTTCTTC
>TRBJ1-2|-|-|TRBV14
CASSPPAGRGGNGYTF
TGTGCCAGCAGCCCTCCGGCAGGGCGGGGTGGCAACGGCTACACCTTC
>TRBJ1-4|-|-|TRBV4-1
CASSQGVRDEKLFF
TGCGCCAGCAGCCAAGGTGTCAGGGATGAAAAACTGTTTTTT